This T cell receptor beta chain derives from a study of post-analysis software for immune sequencing data. Study-wide points: Four or five TRBV segments were more frequent in patients than controls; TRBV5-6, TRBV5-1 and TRBV20-1 belonged to this group.

This clonotype has a count of ten or more. As yet, its antigen is unknown. Trimming shortened V by 6 bases and J by 3 bases, and 7 bases separated the two germline ends. This CDR3 comprises 12 residues. Looked up from germline, CDR1 is MNHNS and CDR2 is SASEGT. Built from TCR beta cDNA, the libraries had unique molecular identifiers in them. One entry per CDR3 protein results from TCRdb running MiXCR on the PCR reads. In the table there are around 190,000 distinct CDR3 sequences, 29% of which are singletons. This clonotype originated in a girl under 18 with multiple sclerosis. The gene calls are TRBV6-1 and TRBJ2-3; D might be TRBD1 (5 bases). Sequencing was performed on blood. CDR3 in amino acids: CASSQGTDTQYF. In DNA, the CDR3 is TGTGCCAGCAGCCAGGGAACAGATACGCAGTATTTT.